This T cell receptor (beta chain) was profiled in a study of T cells in Graves' hyperthyroidism and ophthalmopathy. Study conclusions and caveats: Most thyroid clonotypes with frequency above 0.001 were detected in blood.

Note on this clonotype: No antigen is known for it.

Recently diagnosed hyperthyroidism of less than 2 months' duration affected patients aged 18 to 65. Regions amplified from RNA transcripts were the TCR beta CDR3 regions. When the TCR CDR3 underwent first-round RT-PCR, the HTBI primer set was used. TCRdb re-derived calls from the multiplex PCR reads in MiXCR, one entry per CDR3 protein. The sample holds around 440,000 distinct CDR3 sequences, 15% to 18% seen once. The CDR3 is made up of 11 amino acids. Germline V gene data show CDR1 as SGHTA and CDR2 as FQGNSA. V lost 3 bases to trimming and J lost 10 bases, with 7 bases between them. Sample: blood. The chain employs TRBV7-2 and TRBJ2-1, with D uncertain. The receptor's source is a woman in her late teens or twenties with Graves' hyperthyroidism. Written as DNA, the CDR3 is TGTGCCAGCAGCTTCGATATGGAGCAGTTCTTC. Protein product: CASSFDMEQFF.